The 11 T cell receptor beta chains listed next were all sequenced from one sample in a study of blood T cell repertoires in COVID-19. This table comes from immunoSEQ multiplex PCR, and its TCRdb copy is limited to in-frame clones, with some not included. In the table there are about 190,000 clones, around nine tenths of which are singletons. The material sequenced was peripheral blood. These receptors all come from a man between 40 and 49 years old with acute or convalescent COVID-19.

This chain links TRBV28 with TRBJ1-2, with 9 bases aligning to TRBD1. The CDR3 runs 16 residues. Germline CDR1 and CDR2: MDHEN and SYDVKM. V lost 5 bases and J lost 8; bases outside the gene matches: 15. CDR3 loop: CASSQPGQGLLGGYTF. The DNA for the CDR3 is TGTGCCAGCAGTCAACCGGGACAGGGCTTGTTGGGGGGCTACACCTTC.

This sequence joins TRBV6-5 and TRBJ1-5, with D unresolved. Trimming cost V 6 bases and J 3 bases, with 15 bases left between them. The CDR3 spans 15 residues. Germline loops: CDR1 MNHEY, CDR2 SVGAGI. DNA for the CDR3: TGTGCCAGCAGCGCGGGGTTCTTAGCCAATCAGCCCCAGCATTTT. Translation gives CASSAGFLANQPQHF.

This clone showed up just a few times. The V call is TRBV7-9, the J call TRBJ1-6; D ambiguous. From germline, CDR1 is SEHNR and CDR2 FQNEAQ (reference sequence). V was pared by 5 bases and J by 8 bases, with 19 bases between. The CDR3 totals 16 residues. CDR3 region: CASSHPGREGYSPLHF. In DNA form, the CDR3 reads TGTGCCAGCAGCCACCCCGGCCGGGAAGGTTATTCACCCCTCCACTTT.

This clone has just one count. The CDR3 nucleotides are TGTGCCAGCAGCTCCGAAGCGGGGGGCGACACAGATACGCAGTATTTT. Its translation: CASSSEAGGDTDTQYF. J is TRBJ2-3 and V is TRBV7-6, with 9 bases lining up with TRBD2. This CDR3 contains 16 residues. After removal of 4 bases from V and 2 bases from J, the junction contained 7 bases not matched to a gene. CDR1 SGHVS and CDR2 FNYEAQ come from the germline V gene.

In DNA form, the CDR3 reads TGTGCCAGCAGCTTAATCGGAGGCAATGAGCAGTTCTTC. Translating gives CASSLIGGNEQFF. This chain connects TRBV5-4 to TRBJ2-1; the D gene is possibly TRBD2 (5 bases). Trimming shortened V by 2 bases and J by 6 bases, and 9 bases separated the two germline ends. Per germline, CDR1 SGHNT and CDR2 YYREEE (reference sequence). This CDR3 comprises 13 residues.

The chain combines TRBV5-5 with TRBJ2-7; TRBD1 is a possible D gene (5 bases). In germline, CDR1 is SGHKS, CDR2 YYEKEE (reference sequence). This CDR3 has 13 amino acids. V shed 4 bases and J shed 3 bases, with 11 bases lying between them. The CDR3 sequence: CASSRADSYEQYF. The CDR3 DNA reads TGTGCCAGCAGCCGCGCTGACAGCTACGAGCAGTACTTC.

In its sample, this clone was seen a few times. The rearrangement joins TRBV2 to TRBJ2-3; D gene unclear. Looked up from germline, CDR1 is SNHLY and CDR2 is FYNNEI. The germline V and J ends were trimmed by 11 bases and 1 base, with 10 bases remaining between them. This CDR3 region has 12 residues. CDR3 residues: CAGVYGTDTQYF. The CDR3 bases are TGTGCCGGAGTATATGGCACAGATACGCAGTATTTT.

This clone was observed once. The chain couples TRBV18 to TRBJ2-5; 9 bases agree with TRBD1. With V trimmed by 0 bases and J by 2 bases, 4 bases remained unmatched. CDR1 KGHSH and CDR2 LQKENI come from the germline V gene. The CDR3 totals 16 residues. The CDR3 nucleotides read TGTGCCAGCTCACCACCCAGGGGACAGGGTCAAGAGACCCAGTACTTC. Encoded protein: CASSPPRGQGQETQYF.

J is TRBJ2-3 and V is TRBV6-5; D may be TRBD1 (6 bases). Per germline, CDR1 MNHEY and CDR2 SVGAGI. The V end lost 1 base, the J end lost 1 base, and 9 bases lay between the germline ends. The CDR3 contains 15 residues. CDR3 sequence: CASSYYAGGTDTQYF. The DNA of the CDR3 is TGTGCCAGCAGTTACTATGCAGGGGGCACAGATACGCAGTATTTT.

The chain links TRBV10-3 to TRBJ1-2, with 7 positions matching TRBD1. Germline values: CDR1 ENHRY, CDR2 SYGVKD. The J segment lost 8 bases and the V segment lost 6 bases, leaving 9 bases of the junction unmatched. The CDR3 loop spans 13 amino acids. Here the CDR3 DNA reads TGTGCCATCAGCGAACGACAGGGCCACGGCTACACCTTC. Translated: CAISERQGHGYTF.

The rearrangement links TRBV7-2 to TRBJ2-7; D perhaps matches TRBD1 (5 bases). The CDR3 sequence is 14 residues long. Germline assignment: CDR1 SGHTA and CDR2 FQGNSA. V was shortened by 1 base and J by 2 bases, with 9 bases between the two germline ends. CDR3 in amino acids: CASSLVPGTYEQYF. DNA of the CDR3: TGTGCCAGCAGCTTAGTTCCAGGGACCTACGAGCAGTACTTC.